These 21 T cell receptor beta chains originate from one sample sequenced in a study of OX40 agonist ivuxolimab in advanced cancers. Sequencing used immunoSEQ multiplex PCR; TCRdb keeps in-frame clones, though not all of them. Of roughly 60,000 clones detected, under 90% appear once; the ten largest clones hold roughly 2%. The sequences come from CD4+ or CD8+ T cells sorted from blood, collected in a trial of the OX40 agonist ivuxolimab. The receptors come from an adult with an advanced solid tumor such as melanoma, head and neck, liver or kidney cancer.

The CDR3 loop is CASSPPTRLSYEQYF. DNA of the CDR3: TGTGCCAGCTCACCTCCGACTAGGCTCTCCTACGAGCAGTACTTC. The chain combines TRBV18 with TRBJ2-7, with D possibly being TRBD2 (6 bases). Germline CDR1 reads KGHSH; CDR2 reads LQKENI. The CDR3 spans 15 residues. V gave up 3 bases and J gave up 0 bases, with 12 bases separating them.

The gene calls are TRBV29-1 and TRBJ2-2; TRBD1 agrees at 8 bases. V shed 6 bases and J 1 base; nucleotides not matched to a gene: 7. This CDR3 is built from 15 residues. CDR1 and CDR2 from the germline V gene are SQVTM and ANQGSEA. CDR3 region: CSVEYDRGNTGELFF. CDR3 nucleotides: TGCAGCGTCGAGTACGACAGGGGGAACACCGGGGAGCTGTTTTTT.

V and J are TRBV7-6 and TRBJ2-2; 9 positions match TRBD2. J lost 6 bases, V lost 5 bases, and 10 bases had no gene match. The CDR3 contains 16 residues. Per the germline V gene, CDR1 is SGHVS and CDR2 is FNYEAQ. CDR3 nucleotide sequence: TGTGCCAGCAGCGAGTTCGGCGGGGGGGGACCCGGGGAGCTGTTTTTT. Residues: CASSEFGGGGPGELFF.

This CDR3 is CASRASGGADTQYF. CDR3 DNA sequence: TGTGCCAGCAGGGCTAGCGGAGGGGCAGATACGCAGTATTTT. This chain uses TRBV7-3 with TRBJ2-3; 7 bases fit TRBD2. The germline gives CDR1 SGHTA, CDR2 FQGTGA. The CDR3 extends over 14 amino acids. Unmatched junction bases numbered 7, after V lost 6 bases and J lost 4 bases. The full variable domain, rest sourced from reference TRBV7-3 and TRBJ2-3, is GAGVSQTPSNKVTEKGKYVELRCDPISGHTALYWYRQSLGQGPEFLIYFQGTGAADDSGLPNDRFFAVRPEGSVSTLKIQRTERGDSAVYLCASRASGGADTQYFGPGTRLTVL.

Regarding this clone: The sample holds other DNA sequences that translate to the same CDR3. The chain carries TRBV7-3 and TRBJ2-3; the D is unclear. CDR1 and CDR2 from the germline V gene are SGHTA and FQGTGA. The CDR3 is made up of 14 amino acids. The V gene lost 5 bases and the J gene lost 0 bases, with 9 bases spanning the gap. For the CDR3, the DNA is TGTGCCAGCAGCCTCCTCGGAAGCACAGATACGCAGTATTTT. This translates into CASSLLGSTDTQYF.

The J gene is TRBJ2-7, the V gene TRBV7-3; D may match TRBD1 or TRBD2 (5 bases each). This CDR3 region has 15 residues. V dropped 2 bases and J dropped 0 bases, with 11 bases sitting between them. CDR1 and CDR2 (germline): SGHTA, FQGTGA. The CDR3 here is CASSLESGSSYEQYF. CDR3 bases: TGTGCCAGCAGCTTAGAGTCAGGGAGCTCCTACGAGCAGTACTTC.

This clone was detected a few times. V and J are TRBV6-1 and TRBJ1-1; D not certain. This CDR3 has 11 amino acids. Germline V gene sequence: CDR1 MNHNS, CDR2 SASEGT. V shed 3 bases and J shed 7 bases, with 6 bases lying between them. The CDR3 coding sequence is TGTGCCAGCAGTGACGGATTTGAAGCTTTCTTT. Translating gives CASSDGFEAFF.

V is TRBV5-1 and J is TRBJ2-7; D gene unclear. CDR3 length equals 16 residues. Trimming took off 4 bases at V and 2 bases at J, with 19 bases between the two ends. Germline CDR1 and CDR2: SGHRS and YFSETQ. The CDR3 sequence is CASSRASYGETYEQYF. The DNA of the CDR3 is TGCGCCAGCAGCCGTGCGAGCTACGGTGAGACCTACGAGCAGTACTTC.

V is TRBV9 and J is TRBJ2-2, with 10 bases aligning to TRBD1. CDR3 size: 17 residues. With 4 bases clipped from V and 3 bases from J, the junction kept 9 bases outside the gene matches. Germline loops: CDR1 SGDLS, CDR2 YYNGEE. In DNA form, the CDR3 reads TGTGCCAGCAGCAGAATTCCCGGGACAGGGGACACCGGGGAGCTGTTTTTT. This encodes CASSRIPGTGDTGELFF. Based on the CDR3 plus reference TRBV9 and TRBJ2-2, the full variable domain is DSGVTQTPKHLITATGQRVTLRCSPRSGDLSVYWYQQSLDQGLQFLIQYYNGEERAKGNILERFSAQQFPDLHSELNLSSLELGDSALYFCASSRIPGTGDTGELFFGEGSRLTVL.

The rearrangement uses TRBV19 and TRBJ2-2; 14 positions agree with TRBD2. The CDR3 runs 17 residues. J gave up 5 bases and V 4 bases, and 6 bases lay outside the gene matches. Germline V gene lookup returns CDR1 LNHDA and CDR2 SQIVND (reference sequence). The DNA of the CDR3 is TGTGCCAGTAGTACCGGGACTAGCGGGAGATCTACCGGGGAGCTGTTTTTT. Its protein is CASSTGTSGRSTGELFF.

The chain employs TRBV18 and TRBJ1-1, with TRBD1 matching 9 bases. This CDR3 region has 15 residues. CDR1 KGHSH and CDR2 LQKENI come from the germline V gene. J lost 5 bases, V lost 3 bases, and 7 bases had no gene match. The CDR3, as DNA: TGTGCCAGCTCACCCGCACAGGGGGCGCGGACTGAAGCTTTCTTT. It codes for CASSPAQGARTEAFF.

A few counts support this clone. The CDR3: CASSTTGSAGGETQYF. In DNA form, the CDR3 reads TGTGCCAGCAGCACCACCGGCAGTGCTGGGGGGGAGACCCAGTACTTC. V and J are TRBV9 and TRBJ2-5; D may be TRBD2 (6 bases). V dropped 4 bases and J dropped 5 bases, with 21 bases sitting between them. The CDR3 length is 16 residues. CDR1 and CDR2 (germline): SGDLS, YYNGEE.

This chain uses TRBV6-5 with TRBJ2-7; 7 bases agree with TRBD1. CDR3 length: 15 residues. Trimming took 2 bases from V and 0 from J; bases not matched to a gene: 4. CDR1 and CDR2 (germline): MNHEY, SVGAGI. CDR3 DNA sequence: TGTGCCAGCAGTTACCGACAGGGCTCCTCCTACGAGCAGTACTTC. It translates to CASSYRQGSSYEQYF.

V gene TRBV5-5 combines with J gene TRBJ2-5; D gene uncertain. Trimming left V 3 bases short and J 5 bases short, with 14 bases between. This CDR3 region has 14 residues. The germline V gene encodes CDR1 SGHKS and CDR2 YYEKEE (reference sequence). CDR3 amino acids: CASSSWRPHETQYF. The CDR3 DNA follows: TGTGCCAGCAGCTCATGGCGACCCCACGAGACCCAGTACTTC.

V gene TRBV4-1 combines with J gene TRBJ2-7, with TRBD2 matching 13 bases. The V segment lost 3 bases and the J segment 2 bases; nucleotides outside the gene matches: 4. Germline V CDR1 and CDR2: MGHRA, YSYEKL. This CDR3 has 16 amino acids. The CDR3 spells CASSQETSGRTYEQYF. For the CDR3, the DNA is TGCGCCAGCAGCCAGGAGACTAGCGGGAGGACCTACGAGCAGTACTTC.

This clone was picked up one time. Mismatch with germline at one junction end may stem from a read error. The chain joins TRBV7-2 to TRBJ2-7, with D possibly matching TRBD2 (5 bases). The CDR3 length is 16 residues. The germline gives CDR1 SGHTA, CDR2 FQGNSA. As DNA, the CDR3 is TGTGCCAGCAGCTTAGGGCCTAGCCAAACCTTCTACGGGCAGTACTTC. This translates into CASSLGPSQTFYGQYF.

J is TRBJ2-5 and V is TRBV7-7, with 8 bases lining up with TRBD2. The ends lost 6 bases at V and 4 bases at J; junction bases unmatched: 7. The CDR3 has 14 residues. Germline values: CDR1 SSHAT, CDR2 FNYEAQ (reference sequence). CDR3 bases: TGTGCCAGCAGGAAGGCGGGGGGCGGAGAGACCCAGTACTTC. Amino acid sequence: CASRKAGGGETQYF.

V and J are TRBV30 and TRBJ2-2; D is uncertain. Germline CDR1 is GTSNPN and CDR2 is SVGIG (reference sequence). The CDR3 contains 14 residues. Between the trimmed V and J ends, which lost 2 bases and 1 base, there was a span of 8 bases. CDR3 sequence: CAWSPGLNTGELFF. The CDR3 DNA sequence: TGTGCCTGGAGTCCGGGCCTGAACACCGGGGAGCTGTTTTTT.

As regards this clone: Other DNA sequences in this sample translate to the same CDR3. J is TRBJ2-2 and V is TRBV28, with 8 bases matching TRBD1. This CDR3 is 16 amino acids long. V was pared by 4 bases and J by 4 bases, with 8 bases of the junction left unmatched. CDR1 and CDR2 (germline): MDHEN, SYDVKM. The CDR3 coding sequence is TGTGCCAGCAGTTATCCCCGGGACAGGAGCACCGGGGAGCTGTTTTTT. It encodes CASSYPRDRSTGELFF.

The chain couples TRBV29-1 to TRBJ2-5; D is tentatively TRBD1 or TRBD2 (5 bases each). In germline, CDR1 is SQVTM, CDR2 ANQGSEA. The V end lost 8 bases, the J end lost 0 bases, and 19 bases lay between the germline ends. This CDR3 has 15 amino acids. The DNA for the CDR3 is TGCAGCACAACGGCGTGGGACCCAGACCAAGAGACCCAGTACTTC. This encodes CSTTAWDPDQETQYF.

The V call is TRBV5-5, the J call TRBJ2-1; TRBD1 matches 8 bases. Germline CDR1 reads SGHKS; CDR2 reads YYEKEE (reference sequence). The CDR3 runs 14 residues. J lost 9 bases, V lost 4 bases, and 9 bases had no gene match. The CDR3 nucleotides read TGTGCCAGCAGCCTATTCAGGGGGCGCGGTGAGCAGTTCTTC. Amino acids: CASSLFRGRGEQFF.